This TCR beta chain emerged from a study of cytomegalovirus exposure and HLA in healthy donors. Study at large: Genetic ancestry analysis placed around 76% of the approximately 390 donors that were genotyped in the Caucasian-associated cluster.

Germline CDR1 reads MNHNS; CDR2 reads SASEGT. The CDR3 covers 14 residues. The V end lost 4 bases, the J end lost 6 bases, and 16 bases lay between the germline ends. Both 60 Vbeta primers and 13 Jbeta primers went into the PCR. The method was immunoSEQ multiplex PCR; TCRdb's version includes in-frame clones alone and lacks a portion of them. Altogether about 150,000 clones are present, over 70% being singletons, with the ten largest covering around 1.3%. This clonotype was obtained from a man aged 45-65 years in good health and CMV-seropositive. V gene TRBV6-1 combines with J gene TRBJ2-7; D call uncertain. The material sequenced was PBMCs. The CDR3 bases are TGTGCCAGCAGTGTACCTGGAGAACAAGGCGAGCAGTACTTC. This translates into CASSVPGEQGEQYF.